Each of the 15 T cell receptor beta chains below was sequenced from the same sample in a study of long-term antiretroviral therapy in people with HIV. The assay used was immunoSEQ (version v3.0), run at survey level. Sequencing was performed with immunoSEQ multiplex PCR; in TCRdb, only in-frame clones are kept and a portion is missing. The sample shows about 39,000 clones, 80% to 90% of them seen only once. Sequenced material: unsorted PBMCs, taken just before starting antiretroviral therapy. These receptors came from a young woman with HIV.

The V call is TRBV28, the J call TRBJ2-5, with no clear D. The J call could be wrong; TRBJ2-7 is a better fit for the DNA end. Germline CDR1 and CDR2: MDHEN and SYDVKM. The CDR3 totals 12 residues. In nucleotides, the CDR3 is TGTGCCAGCAGTTTAGAAGGCTACGAGCAGTACTTC. Its protein product is CASSLEGYEQYF.

In its sample, this clone was seen once. The V gene is TRBV28, the J gene TRBJ2-5; TRBD1 is a possible D gene (5 bases). Trimming took off 2 bases at V and 4 bases at J, with 14 bases between the two ends. Germline V gene data show CDR1 as MDHEN and CDR2 as SYDVKM. There are 15 residues in the CDR3. The CDR3 DNA sequence: TGTGCCAGCAGTTTAGCCCAGGGATGGGGAGAGACCCAGTACTTC. It yields the protein CASSLAQGWGETQYF. Combining the CDR3 with reference TRBV28 and TRBJ2-5 gives the whole variable domain DVKVTQSSRYLVKRTGEKVFLECVQDMDHENMFWYRQDPGLGLRLIYFSYDVKMKEKGDIPEGYSVSREKKERFSLILESASTNQTSMYLCASSLAQGWGETQYFGPGTRLLVL.

The gene calls are TRBV9 and TRBJ2-7; TRBD2 aligns across 8 bases. This CDR3 spans 16 amino acids. Germline-derived CDR1 and CDR2 are SGDLS and YYNGEE. V lost 4 bases, J lost 2 bases, and 11 bases stayed unmatched. The CDR3 protein is CASSSRGGTEAYEQYF. The CDR3 region has the DNA TGTGCCAGCAGCTCCCGGGGGGGGACGGAGGCCTACGAGCAGTACTTC.

The gene calls are TRBV4-3 and TRBJ1-1; D is uncertain. This CDR3 region has 14 residues. Germline CDR1 LGHNA, CDR2 YSLEER. Trimming removed 0 bases at V and 1 base at J, with 6 bases between. CDR3 coding DNA: TGCGCCAGCAGCCAAGATTACGGGAACACTGAAGCTTTCTTT. Encoded protein: CASSQDYGNTEAFF.

The chain joins TRBV28 to TRBJ2-7; either TRBD1 or TRBD2 may fit D (5 bases each). The V and J ends lost 10 bases and 5 bases respectively, with 21 bases between them. Looked up from germline, CDR1 is MDHEN and CDR2 is SYDVKM. CDR3 length: 14 residues. CDR3 loop: CATSEGTLGNEQYF. The CDR3 DNA reads as TGTGCCACTTCGGAAGGGACCTTGGGGAACGAGCAGTACTTC. The full variable domain, with the rest looked up from reference TRBV28 and TRBJ2-7, is DVKVTQSSRYLVKRTGEKVFLECVQDMDHENMFWYRQDPGLGLRLIYFSYDVKMKEKGDIPEGYSVSREKKERFSLILESASTNQTSMYLCATSEGTLGNEQYFGPGTRLTVT.

The CDR3 nucleotides read TGTGCCAGCAGCCAGGGGATGGGATGGGAGACCCAGTACTTC. This sequence encodes CASSQGMGWETQYF. The chain employs TRBV7-3 and TRBJ2-5; D might be TRBD1 (6 bases). V was pared by 5 bases and J by 5 bases, with 15 bases between. The CDR3 has 14 amino acids. CDR1 and CDR2 from the germline V gene are SGHTA and FQGTGA.

J is TRBJ2-5 and V is TRBV5-1; D is undetermined. This CDR3 is 14 amino acids long. The V gene's germline CDR1 is SGHRS and CDR2 YFSETQ. The germline V and J ends were trimmed by 0 bases and 5 bases, with 11 bases remaining between them. CDR3 region: CASSLEGYGETQYF. CDR3 nucleotide sequence: TGCGCCAGCAGCTTGGAAGGGTATGGGGAGACCCAGTACTTC.

This chain joins TRBV5-5 and TRBJ2-2; 7 bases are shared with TRBD1. The V segment lost 5 bases and the J segment 5 bases; nucleotides outside the gene matches: 9. The length of the CDR3 is 15 residues. Looked up from germline, CDR1 is SGHKS and CDR2 is YYEKEE (reference sequence). This chain's CDR3 is CASRRQGGVTGELFF. The CDR3 DNA follows: TGTGCCAGCAGAAGACAGGGCGGTGTAACCGGGGAGCTGTTTTTT. The full variable domain, in which reference TRBV5-5 and TRBJ2-2 provide the parts outside the CDR3, is DAGVTQSPTHLIKTRGQQVTLRCSPISGHKSVSWYQQVLGQGPQFIFQYYEKEERGRGNFPDRFSARQFPNYSSELNVNALLLGDSALYLCASRRQGGVTGELFFGEGSRLTVL.

The chain employs TRBV6-5 and TRBJ2-2; unclear D gene. The CDR3 is made up of 13 amino acids. Per the germline V gene, CDR1 is MNHEY and CDR2 is SVGAGI. V dropped 4 bases and J dropped 1 base, with 4 bases sitting between them. CDR3 region: CASSSRNTGELFF. The DNA of the CDR3 is TGTGCCAGCAGTTCCAGGAACACCGGGGAGCTGTTTTTT.

This clone was recorded only once. The gene calls are TRBV7-9 and TRBJ1-1; 9 bases line up with TRBD1. The CDR3 sequence is 13 residues long. V trimming: 1 base; J trimming: 11 bases; junction bases outside the gene matches: 5. CDR1 is SEHNR, CDR2 FQNEAQ, per germline (reference sequence). CDR3 in DNA: TGTGCCAGCAGCTTAGTCGGACAGGGGAACGCTTTCTTT. Its translation is CASSLVGQGNAFF.

J is TRBJ2-7 and V is TRBV7-8; D gene uncertain. From germline, CDR1 is SGHVS and CDR2 FQNEAQ. The CDR3 consists of 14 residues. Trimming cost V 1 base and J 1 base, with 8 bases left between them. This chain's CDR3 is CASSLVAQSYEQYF. As DNA, the CDR3 is TGTGCCAGCAGCTTAGTTGCTCAGTCCTACGAGCAGTACTTC.

The rearrangement links TRBV7-9 to TRBJ2-7; D uncertain. Germline lookup yields CDR1 SEHNR and CDR2 FQNEAQ (reference sequence). The CDR3 consists of 11 residues. The V end lost 5 bases, the J end lost 0 bases, and 2 bases lay between the germline ends. The CDR3 reads CASSPSYEQYF. The DNA for the CDR3 is TGTGCCAGCAGCCCCTCCTACGAGCAGTACTTC.

The chain carries TRBV6-5 and TRBJ2-7, with a tentative D call TRBD1 (5 bases). Germline V gives CDR1 MNHEY, CDR2 SVGAGI. The CDR3 has 14 residues. V was shortened by 6 bases and J by 0 bases, with 12 bases between the two germline ends. Here the CDR3 reads CASRYTGSSYEQYF. CDR3 sequence (DNA): TGTGCCAGCAGATACACAGGCAGCTCCTACGAGCAGTACTTC.

The chain carries TRBV5-6 and TRBJ1-4, with D unresolved. Germline assignment: CDR1 SGHDT and CDR2 YYEEEE. Trimming pared 0 bases from V and 8 bases from J, leaving 14 bases between. CDR3 length equals 15 residues. CDR3 DNA: TGTGCCAGCAGCTTGGCAGGCAGTTCAAAGGAAAAACTGTTTTTT. It encodes CASSLAGSSKEKLFF.

This clone was observed a single time. This chain joins TRBV4-1 and TRBJ2-7; the D gene is possibly TRBD2 (7 bases). The CDR3 has 15 amino acids. With 2 bases removed from V and 4 bases from J, the gap between germline ends came to 15 bases. The V gene's germline CDR1 is MGHRA and CDR2 YSYEKL. CDR3 in DNA: TGCGCCAGCAGCCAAATTGGGGGGGCCGAATACGAGCAGTACTTC. It is translated as CASSQIGGAEYEQYF.